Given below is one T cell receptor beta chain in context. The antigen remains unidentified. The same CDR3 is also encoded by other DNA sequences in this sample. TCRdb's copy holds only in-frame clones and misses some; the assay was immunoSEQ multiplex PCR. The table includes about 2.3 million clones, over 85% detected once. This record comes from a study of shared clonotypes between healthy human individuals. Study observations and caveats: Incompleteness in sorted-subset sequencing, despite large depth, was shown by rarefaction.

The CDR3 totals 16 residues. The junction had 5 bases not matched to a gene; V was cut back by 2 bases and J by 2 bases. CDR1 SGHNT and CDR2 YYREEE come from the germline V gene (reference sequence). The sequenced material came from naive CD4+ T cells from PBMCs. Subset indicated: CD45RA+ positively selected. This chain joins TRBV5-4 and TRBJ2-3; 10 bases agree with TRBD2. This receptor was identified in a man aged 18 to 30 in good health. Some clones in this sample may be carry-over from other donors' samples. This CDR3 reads CASSLRLAGVTDTQYF. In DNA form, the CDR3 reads TGTGCCAGCAGCTTACGGCTAGCGGGAGTCACAGATACGCAGTATTTT. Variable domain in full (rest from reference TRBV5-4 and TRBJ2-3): ETGVTQSPTHLIKTRGQQVTLRCSSQSGHNTVSWYQQALGQGPQFIFQYYREEENGRGNFPPRFSGLQFPNYSSELNVNALELDDSALYLCASSLRLAGVTDTQYFGPGTRLTVL.